This T cell receptor beta chain came from a study of blood T cells in healthy people across ages (dated by TCRdb to the mid-2010s). About the study as a whole: In model experiments, template switching captured roughly one uniquely barcoded TCR beta cDNA molecule for every two T cells. The study measured age-related changes in TCR beta repertoire diversity using deep sequencing normalized with unique cDNA molecular identifiers. The donors were split into four age groups: young (average roughly 15 years), middle-aged (39), aged (roughly 65) and long-lived (approximately 89). For two donors (one aged 18 to 29 and one aged 80 or older), the study analyzed two additional independent replicas of 1 million unique cDNA reads from the same blood draw. The paper as a whole reports these results and caveats: Because profiling used bulk unsorted PBMCs, naive and antigen-experienced compartments could not be compared conclusively. Compared with the aged group, the long-lived group had more naive CD4+ T cells, fewer expanded clones and increased TCR diversity, suggesting age selection. Total diversity estimates from one million sequenced T cells were considered lower bounds and underestimates. As age increased, observed TCR beta diversity per million T cells dropped in a roughly linear way, and a significant reduction was already evident by age 40. Because donor CMV infection status was unknown, age-related changes in expanded clonotypes were potentially confounded. There was a strong correlation between observed TCR beta diversity and the percentage of naive T cells measured by flow cytometry.

Donors were roughly 40 systemically healthy Caucasian individuals from Russia aged roughly 6 to 95 years. Each donor gave around 9.8 milliliters of peripheral blood, collected into EDTA-treated Vacutainer tubes. PBMCs were isolated by Ficoll-Paque density-gradient centrifugation, with at least 7 million obtained per sample. Total RNA, at least 6 micrograms per sample, was extracted from PBMCs with Trizol reagent. The percentages of naive CD45RAhigh/CD27high T cells were determined by flow cytometry on a PBMC aliquot from every donor. The library was obtained by 5' RACE. Sequencing was carried out with an Illumina HiSeq 2500. A second roughly 6 to 12 cycle PCR used a sample-barcoded 5' primer and a J-beta primer mix. A unique molecular identifier was introduced onto each TCR beta cDNA molecule by a template-switch 5' adaptor carrying 12 random nucleotides. At least 2.5 million CDR3-containing paired-end reads were obtained from each sample. The Mint cDNA synthesis kit, primed by a TRBC-specific oligonucleotide, was used to synthesize first-strand cDNA from all RNA. All cDNA was treated with uracil-DNA glycosylase and then went through a first 18-cycle PCR with the universal primers M1SS and BC2_uni_R. The paper's data handling went like this. For normalization, 1 million high-quality reads, each with a distinct molecular identifier, were randomly selected from each sample. Instead of being binned into consensus sequences, reads that shared molecular identifiers were thrown out. MiTCR, with a Q25 quality threshold and the strictest error-elimination algorithm, was used for CDR3 identification, clonotype clustering and error correction. A nonparametric unseen species model with Euler transformation was used to estimate lower-bound total TCR beta diversity. TCRdb applied fastp at Q25 and MiXCR to the public reads, then kept only in-frame beta chains. Rows are unified per CDR3 protein, each entry keeping the most common DNA and genes. The V and J calls come from TCRdb's annotation, not from the publication. This sample gives roughly 1,000,000 distinct CDR3 sequences in total; roughly 24% of them show up just once. The top ten clones comprise 0.65% to 0.95% of the sample.

As regards this clonotype: Its antigen remains unidentified. Base qualities are missing; no much larger clone stands one base away.

As encoded in the germline V gene, CDR1 is SGDLS while CDR2 is YYNGEE. Trimmed from V: 4 bases; trimmed from J: 3 bases; junction bases lacking a gene match: 10. The CDR3 sequence holds 15 residues, the cysteine and phenylalanine included. The sequence is cut down to CDR3 DNA, 45 bases in frame from base 1. This sample also belongs to another study, concerning T cells of mothers and their children. As described in the second report: Nine systemically healthy Caucasian individuals, comprising three mothers and their six children, were included as donors. cDNA synthesis consumed the entire amount of extracted RNA, loaded at 1.5 ug RNA in each 15 ul reaction. Sample barcodes and 2-4 random nucleotides were added via the M1S primer in the second PCR. Over 8 million TCR beta CDR3 reads came from each mother, compared with approximately 2.8 million reads from each child. In both related and unrelated pairs, thymic selection shapes the output of TCR recombination in a similar way, with inherited differences having only a minor effect. Related mother-child pairs always showed normalized repertoire overlap that was slightly higher than in unrelated mother-child pairs, though the difference was never significant. No persistent microchimeric T cell clones were found, with a detection sensitivity of approximately 100 clones per million clonotypes. Deep NGS was used in the study to compare the TCR beta repertoires of mothers and children and to look for features that separate related mother-child pairs from unrelated individuals. On average, the children were roughly 11 +/- 4 years old, while the mothers were around 40 +/- 4 years old. After adapter ligation with NEBNext reagents, the libraries were sequenced on Illumina HiSeq 2000 with 100+100 nt paired-end reads. To avoid cross-contamination, the mother libraries and the child libraries were prepared a month apart and sequenced in separate runs. Between about 500,000 and 2,300,000 distinct TCR beta clonotypes were identified per donor. Naive TCR beta clonotypes were estimated from low-frequency clonotypes matched to each donor's FACS-determined naive share, without sorting.

Sequencing was performed on blood. The chain was built from TRBV9 and TRBJ2-7; 7 central bases correspond to TRBD1. The clonotype originates from a girl aged 2 to 9 in good health. The nucleotide sequence reads as follows: TGTGCCAGCAGCCCGAGTCCCGGGACAGTCTACGAGCAGTACTTC. Its amino acids are CASSPSPGTVYEQYF.